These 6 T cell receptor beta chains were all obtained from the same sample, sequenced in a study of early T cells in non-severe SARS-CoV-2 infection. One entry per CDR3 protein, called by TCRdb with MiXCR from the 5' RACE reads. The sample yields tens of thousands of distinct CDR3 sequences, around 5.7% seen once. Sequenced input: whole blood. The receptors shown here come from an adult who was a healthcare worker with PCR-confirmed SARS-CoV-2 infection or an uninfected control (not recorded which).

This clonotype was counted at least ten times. CDR3 region: CASSYLTTGELFF. CDR3 DNA: TGTGCCAGCAGCTACCTTACCACCGGGGAGCTGTTTTTT. The gene calls are TRBV11-3 and TRBJ2-2; no firm D call. This CDR3 is built from 13 residues. V was trimmed by 4 bases and J by 4 bases, leaving 7 bases between them. From germline, CDR1 is SGHNT and CDR2 YENEEA.

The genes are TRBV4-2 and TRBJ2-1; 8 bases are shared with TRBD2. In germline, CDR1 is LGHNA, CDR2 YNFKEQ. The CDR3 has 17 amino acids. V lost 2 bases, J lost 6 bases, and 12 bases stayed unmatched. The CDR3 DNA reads TGTGCCAGCAGCCAATCTTTAAGCGGGAGTTCATTCAATGAGCAGTTCTTC. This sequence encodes CASSQSLSGSSFNEQFF.

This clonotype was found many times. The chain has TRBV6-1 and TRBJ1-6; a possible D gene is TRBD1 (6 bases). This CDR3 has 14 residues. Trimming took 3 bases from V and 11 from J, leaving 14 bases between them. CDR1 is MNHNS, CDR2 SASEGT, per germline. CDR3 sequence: CASSDRGTQTPLHF. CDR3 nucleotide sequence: TGTGCCAGCAGTGATAGGGGGACCCAAACACCCCTCCACTTT.

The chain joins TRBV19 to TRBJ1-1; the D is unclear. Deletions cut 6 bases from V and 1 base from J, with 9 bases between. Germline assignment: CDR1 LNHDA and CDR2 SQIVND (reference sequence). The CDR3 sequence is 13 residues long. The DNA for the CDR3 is TGTGCCAGTAGCCCGGTAGGGAACACTGAAGCTTTCTTT. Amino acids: CASSPVGNTEAFF.

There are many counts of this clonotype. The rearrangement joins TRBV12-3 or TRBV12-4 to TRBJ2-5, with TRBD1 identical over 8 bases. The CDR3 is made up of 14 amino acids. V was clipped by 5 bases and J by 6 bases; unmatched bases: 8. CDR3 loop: CASSLDRARKTQYF. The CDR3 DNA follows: TGTGCCAGCAGTCTGGACAGGGCGCGAAAGACCCAGTACTTC.

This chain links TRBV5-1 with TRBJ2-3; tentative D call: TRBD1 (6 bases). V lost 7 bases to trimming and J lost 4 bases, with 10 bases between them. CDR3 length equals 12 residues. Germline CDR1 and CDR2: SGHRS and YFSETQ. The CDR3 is CASGAGADTQYF. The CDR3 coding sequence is TGCGCCAGCGGGGCAGGGGCAGATACGCAGTATTTT.